This T cell receptor beta chain came from a study of human T cells and chemical hapten exposure. Germline CDR1 SQVTM, CDR2 ANQGSEA. The CDR3 spans 13 residues. Trimming took off 4 bases at V and 5 bases at J, with 14 bases between the two ends. Each CDR3 protein gets one entry after TCRdb re-called the RACE reads with MiXCR. The data hold a few hundred thousand distinct CDR3 sequences, with under 6.5% observed a single time. Sample time point: patch test 2, 6 weeks after DPC sensitization. Treatment given: therapeutic diphenylcyclopropenone sensitization with weekly scalp DPC. The specimen was whole blood, collected in connection with sensitization to the hapten diphenylcyclopropenone (DPC). The rearrangement links TRBV29-1 to TRBJ2-5; a weak D match, TRBD2 (7 bases). The receptor's source is a woman aged 18-35 years with alopecia areata. Some clones in this sample may be carry-over from other donors' samples. For the CDR3, the DNA is TGCAGCGTTGGGGGGGGCGTGGTGGAGACCCAGTACTTC. It specifies CSVGGGVVETQYF. Full variable domain (missing parts from reference TRBV29-1 and TRBJ2-5): SAVISQKPSRDICQRGTSLTIQCQVDSQVTMMFWYRQQPGQSLTLIATANQGSEATYESGFVIDKFPISRPNLTFSTLTVSNMSPEDSSIYLCSVGGGVVETQYFGPGTRLLVL.